What follows is one T cell receptor beta chain and its context. Its antigen is currently unknown. With 60 Vbeta and 13 Jbeta primers, the PCR was carried out. Sequencing was performed with immunoSEQ multiplex PCR; in TCRdb, only in-frame clones are kept and a portion is missing. The sample holds 140,000 to 150,000 clones, about 85% seen once. These data come from a study of cytomegalovirus exposure and HLA in healthy donors. Findings and caveats of the study: The study assumed roughly uniform donor sequencing depth for presence/absence analyses.

The V and J ends lost 2 bases and 4 bases respectively, with 12 bases between them. This CDR3 has 14 amino acids. The germline V gene has CDR1 SGHRS and CDR2 YFSETQ. This sequence was found in a boy between 2 and 10 years old in good health and CMV-seronegative. The rearrangement joins TRBV5-1 to TRBJ1-2; TRBD1 might be the D (6 bases). The specimen was PBMCs. The DNA of the CDR3 is TGCGCCAGCAGCTTAGATACAGGGCCCTATGGCTACACCTTC. Translated, it gives CASSLDTGPYGYTF.